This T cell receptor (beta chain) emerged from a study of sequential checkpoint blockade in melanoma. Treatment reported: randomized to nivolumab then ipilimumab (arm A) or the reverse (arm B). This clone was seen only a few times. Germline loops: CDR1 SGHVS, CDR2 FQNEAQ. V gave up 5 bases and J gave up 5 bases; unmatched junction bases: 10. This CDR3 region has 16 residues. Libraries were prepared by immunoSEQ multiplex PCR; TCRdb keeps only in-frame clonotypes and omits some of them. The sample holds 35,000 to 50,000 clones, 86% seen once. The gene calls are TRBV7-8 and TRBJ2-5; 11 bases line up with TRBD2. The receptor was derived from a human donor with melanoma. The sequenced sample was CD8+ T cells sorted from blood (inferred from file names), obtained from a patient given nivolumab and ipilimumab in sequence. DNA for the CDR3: TGTGCCAGCAGCGACCGGACTAGCGGGCCTCATGAGACCCAGTACTTC. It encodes CASSDRTSGPHETQYF.